This is a list of T cell receptor beta chains from one sample in a study of blood T cell repertoires in COVID-19. TCRdb keeps only in-frame clones here, not all; method: immunoSEQ multiplex PCR. The table includes about 70,000 clones, 80% to 85% detected once. Sequencing used peripheral blood. Every receptor here comes from a woman aged 55-69 years with acute or convalescent COVID-19. Each CDR3 is given with its conserved first and last residue. The order of the fields is V gene, clone size, J gene, D gene, CDR3 protein, CDR3 DNA. The D gene is left open where the match is weak. The size entry is marked missing in some rows and otherwise reads once, few, many or a size class.

V: TRBV7-9
size: few
J: TRBJ1-1
D: .
CDR3: CASGRGVNTEAFF
DNA: TGTGCCAGCGGGCGGGGGGTTAACACTGAAGCTTTCTTT

V: TRBV7-9
size: .
J: TRBJ1-3
D: .
CDR3: CASSLTGTYYSGNTIYF
DNA: TGTGCCAGCAGCTTGACCGGGACTTACTACTCTGGAAACACCATATATTTT

V: TRBV5-1
size: .
J: TRBJ2-7
D: TRBD2
CDR3: CASSPGLAAYEQYF
DNA: TGCGCCAGCAGTCCGGGACTAGCGGCCTACGAGCAGTACTTC

V: TRBV5-1
size: .
J: TRBJ1-1
D: .
CDR3: CASSPSVGRGTEAFF
DNA: TGCGCCAGCAGCCCGTCTGTTGGGAGAGGCACTGAAGCTTTCTTT

V: TRBV18
size: .
J: TRBJ1-1
D: TRBD1
CDR3: CASSQSGQGTEAFF
DNA: TGTGCCAGCTCACAGTCGGGACAGGGAACTGAAGCTTTCTTT

V: TRBV21-1
size: .
J: TRBJ2-7
D: .
CDR3: CASGQGVACSYEQYF
DNA: TGTGCCAGCGGACAGGGGGTGGCTTGCTCCTACGAGCAGTACTTC

V: TRBV7-3
size: .
J: TRBJ2-2
D: .
CDR3: CASSLGQSGELFF
DNA: TGTGCCAGCAGCTTAGGACAGTCTGGGGAGCTGTTTTTT

V: TRBV19
size: .
J: TRBJ1-2
D: TRBD1
CDR3: CASSIMGQKHYGYTF
DNA: TGTGCCAGTAGTATCATGGGACAGAAACACTATGGCTACACCTTC

V: TRBV19
size: few
J: TRBJ1-1
D: .
CDR3: CASRTGEGRRSTEAFF
DNA: TGTGCCAGTAGAACAGGCGAGGGGAGGAGGAGTACTGAAGCTTTCTTT

V: TRBV5-4
size: .
J: TRBJ1-2
D: .
CDR3: CASSRGGTNYGYTF
DNA: TGTGCCAGCAGTCGGGGGGGGACTAACTATGGCTACACCTTC

V: TRBV4-1
size: .
J: TRBJ1-6
D: TRBD1
CDR3: CASSSQEGAVNSPLHF
DNA: TGCGCCAGCAGCTCCCAAGAGGGGGCAGTGAATTCACCCCTCCACTTT

V: TRBV5-8
size: .
J: TRBJ1-6
D: TRBD1
CDR3: CASSQGQGNSPLHF
DNA: TGTGCCAGCAGCCAAGGACAGGGAAACTCACCCCTCCACTTT

V: TRBV7-3
size: .
J: TRBJ1-1
D: TRBD1
CDR3: CASSLRGQEGEAFF
DNA: TGTGCCAGCAGCTTACGGGGACAGGAGGGAGAAGCTTTCTTT

V: TRBV6-5
size: .
J: TRBJ2-1
D: TRBD2
CDR3: CASGSPGLYNEQFF
DNA: TGTGCCAGCGGCTCGCCGGGACTATACAATGAGCAGTTCTTC

V: TRBV5-5
size: .
J: TRBJ1-4
D: TRBD1
CDR3: CASSGGGAGEKLFF
DNA: TGTGCCAGCAGCGGAGGGGGCGCGGGTGAAAAACTGTTTTTT

V: TRBV5-1
size: .
J: TRBJ1-1
D: .
CDR3: CASKRSTANTEAFF
DNA: TGCGCCAGCAAAAGGAGCACGGCGAACACTGAAGCTTTCTTT

V: TRBV5-1
size: .
J: TRBJ1-2
D: TRBD1
CDR3: CASSPGTGANYGYTF
DNA: TGCGCCAGCAGCCCCGGGACAGGAGCTAACTATGGCTACACCTTC

V: TRBV23-1
size: .
J: TRBJ2-7
D: .
CDR3: CASSRTPDLYEQYF
DNA: TGCGCCAGCAGTCGGACTCCCGACCTCTACGAGCAGTACTTC

V: TRBV3-1/TRBV3-2
size: few
J: TRBJ2-6
D: TRBD1
CDR3: CASSQGRLQPGQGALGANVLTF
DNA: TGTGCCAGCAGCCAGGGGAGGTTGCAACCGGGACAGGGGGCGCTAGGGGCCAACGTCCTGACTTTC

V: TRBV2
size: .
J: TRBJ2-2
D: TRBD2
CDR3: CASSLRSAGTGELFF
DNA: TGTGCCAGCAGTCTGCGGTCAGCGGGGACCGGGGAGCTGTTTTTT

V: TRBV28
size: .
J: TRBJ2-5
D: .
CDR3: CASRASDNQETQYF
DNA: TGTGCCAGCAGGGCTAGCGACAACCAAGAGACCCAGTACTTC

V: TRBV18
size: .
J: TRBJ2-3
D: .
CDR3: CASSPSTRTDTQYF
DNA: TGTGCCAGCTCACCGAGCACTCGCACAGATACGCAGTATTTT

V: TRBV9
size: few
J: TRBJ2-7
D: TRBD2
CDR3: CASSEGLAVNEQYF
DNA: TGTGCCAGCAGCGAGGGACTAGCGGTTAACGAGCAGTACTTC